The present entry profiles one T cell receptor (beta chain) with its context. This clonotype occurred many times. The antigen this receptor binds is unknown. The record has no base qualities; no much larger clone is one base away. CDR1 and CDR2 (SQVTM, ANQGSEA) derive from the germline V gene. The CDR3 runs 14 residues from the cysteine to the phenylalanine. Here the CDR3 DNA is all that survives: 42 bases in frame from base 1. Between the V and J ends, shortened by 6 bases and 5 bases respectively, the junction contains 19 bases. The data were obtained in a study of regulatory T cells in long-lasting Graves disease (dated by TCRdb to about 2021). For the wider study: Patients with newly diagnosed Graves' disease had been on antithyroid drugs for under 3 months. This study used TCR sequencing and RNA sequencing of peripheral blood to compare persistent Graves' disease patients against newly diagnosed Graves' disease patients. A total of about 33 samples underwent TCR sequencing, from roughly 13 patients with persistent Graves' disease and 20 patients with newly diagnosed Graves' disease. The study was conducted in China and was registered as a clinical trial.

Beyond this particular receptor, the publication reports: Persistent disease showed preferential use of TRBV28, TRBJ1-2 and TRBJ2-5, whereas newly diagnosed disease favored TRBV20-1 and TRBJ2-1. Persistent patients shared more public clonotypes among themselves (2,741) than newly diagnosed patients did (more than 850). The authors acknowledged the small sample size as a limitation that may reduce accuracy. Sequencing and analysis were restricted to the TCR beta chain. Peripheral blood alone was examined, since thyroid tissue, which constituted the primary lesion, could not be accessed. Compared with newly diagnosed patients, persistent Graves' disease patients had lower TCR Shannon entropy and fewer highly expanded clones, which suggests clonal expansion.

What this sample's time point label stands for: newly diagnosed GD, antithyroid drugs for less than 3 months. For both TCR sequencing and RNA sequencing, RNA was extracted from PBMCs in TRIzol. The diagnosis of Graves' disease followed American Thyroid Association guidelines. Recruitment of patients was carried out at an endocrinology department in Xi'an, China. Each patient gave approximately 8.8 milliliters of peripheral blood, collected in an EDTA anticoagulant tube. PBMCs were isolated by Ficoll Paque Plus density gradient separation without further T cell sorting. An Agilent 2100 Bioanalyzer and agarose gel were used to assess RNA quality, and a NanoDrop 2000 was used to measure RNA concentration. Libraries came from multiplex PCR. The listed sequencing device is Illumina HiSeq 4000. CDR3 regions were amplified by Arm-PCR with iRepertoire HTBI primers to construct TCR beta libraries. Before sequencing, the PCR products went through gel purification. Turning to the authors' computational methods: A total of fewer than 70 TRBV and under 15 TRBJ segments were identified across samples and were used for gene usage analysis of CDR3 amino acid clonotypes. COPE and FqMerger were used to merge filtered high-quality paired reads into contigs. BLAST was used to align contigs to IMGT TRBV, TRBD and TRBJ reference genes, and CDR3 was defined according to IMGT. Any clonotype with a frequency above 0.1% was counted as a highly expanded clone. Repertoire diversity was measured by Shannon entropy, and V-J evenness by the Gini coefficient. A clonotype found in more than one individual was treated as public. The public sequencing data were trimmed at Q25 with fastp and processed into clonotypes with MiXCR by TCRdb, which kept only in-frame beta chains. Entries are consolidated by CDR3 protein sequence, retaining the most common genes and DNA. The V and J calls follow TCRdb's processing rather than the paper's. Across this sample there are about 610,000 distinct CDR3 sequences, with 15% to 20% seen only once. In total, the top ten clones hold around 11% of the sample.

These data also featured in a second study, about T cells in Graves' hyperthyroidism and ophthalmopathy. The second paper states: Stable Graves' hyperthyroidism was defined as no progression to ophthalmopathy during 18 months of follow-up. Hyperthyroidism patients were aged 18 to 65 years and newly diagnosed, with disease duration of less than 2 months. Patients with uncontrolled infections, other autoimmune diseases, pregnancy or lactation were excluded. Diagnoses were established on the basis of clinical symptoms, serum thyroxine and TRAb, thyroid ultrasound, and orbital computed tomography. For the first round of RT-PCR on the TCR CDR3, the HTBI primer set was used together with the Qiagen OneStep RT-PCR kit. Most expanded thyroid clonotypes (frequency above 0.001) were also detected in blood, suggesting blood repertoires may reflect thyroid immune responses. A model built on a 13 V-J signature distinguished ophthalmopathy from stable hyperthyroidism, reaching over 85% sensitivity and around 81% specificity in cross-validation and 80%/75% in testing. During validation, the model predicted progression to ophthalmopathy a median of roughly 7.1 months ahead of onset, with roughly 65% sensitivity and about 72% specificity. To identify TCR V-J signatures that set the groups apart, the researchers used a discovery cohort of 100 patients, made up of 40 to 45 with Graves' ophthalmopathy and 57 with stable Graves' hyperthyroidism. An independent validation cohort of around 19 hyperthyroidism patients and 17 patients who later progressed to ophthalmopathy tested prospective prediction of ophthalmopathy. The roughly 90 discovery patients were divided at random into training and test sets in a 7:3 ratio. In several Graves' hyperthyroidism patients, the study also compared T-cell repertoires from thyroid tissue with T-cell repertoires from blood. Following sampling, methimazole starting at 30 mg daily was given to hyperthyroidism patients, and high-dose intravenous methylprednisolone was given to ophthalmopathy patients. The libraries were constructed in a second round of multiplex PCR and then size-selected and purified. Paired-end sequencing of the libraries was performed with 100 bp reads on an Illumina HiSeq2000. Raw data were processed with SOAPnuke, discarding reads with adapters, uncalled bases, mean Phred below 15, or no exact constant-primer or identifier match. High-quality paired reads were merged using COPE v1.2.5, and each unique nucleotide sequence was defined as a clonotype. MiTCR v1.1 was used to align the clonotypes against IMGT TRBV, TRBD and TRBJ reference segments. The analysis included only V-J combinations with a frequency above 0.0001, which together covered 99% to 99.2% of the repertoires. A TCS score was defined as the ratio of F50 (clonal expansion) to E x V (chaos), with BLOSUM62-based TCRdist applied between CDR3 peptides within each V-J. Welch's t-statistics and random forest reduced roughly 500 V-J features to 13, which were used in a naive Bayes classifier (R e1071). Sample size was not statistically predetermined, and blinding of investigators to group allocation was not performed. According to the paper, TCR Vbeta CDR3 sequencing was carried out on over 130 peripheral blood samples, which came from some 41 ophthalmopathy, about 75 hyperthyroidism and approximately 17 progressor patients.

The sample was peripheral blood mononuclear cells (PBMCs), taken at new diagnosis, from a patient treated with antithyroid drugs. Recombination linked TRBV29-1 to TRBJ2-5; the D assignment is uncertain and may be TRBD1 or TRBD2, with 7 bases supporting each. This clonotype was sampled from a young man with Graves disease. Donor details come from another sample of the same person, matched by shared clones. The nucleotide sequence reads TGCAGCGTCGGAGGGACAGTGGGAGGGGAGACCCAGTACTTC. The translation is CSVGGTVGGETQYF.